Listed below are T cell receptor beta chains from one sample, sequenced in a study of cytomegalovirus exposure and HLA in healthy donors. The table came from immunoSEQ multiplex PCR; TCRdb's copy has only in-frame clones and leaves some out. The sample lists around 100,000 clones, roughly 70% occurring once. The sequenced sample consisted of PBMCs. The receptors derive from a man in his forties in good health and CMV-seropositive. Each CDR3 is given with its conserved first and last residue.

v_call: TRBV7-9; cdr3_aa: CASSPDLAGASDTQYF
v_call: TRBV6-5; cdr3_aa: CASSRGLANEKLFF
v_call: TRBV6-6; cdr3_aa: CASIRGRTSGDNEQFF
v_call: TRBV7-3; cdr3_aa: CASRATSGDVYF
v_call: TRBV4-3; cdr3_aa: CASSRTGGSYGYTF
v_call: TRBV28; cdr3_aa: CASSLPGTESEQYF
v_call: TRBV30; cdr3_aa: CAWSPGGDGEAFF
v_call: TRBV4-1; cdr3_aa: CASSQASGLYNEQFF
v_call: TRBV6-4; cdr3_aa: CASRPTSGRYEQFF
v_call: TRBV5-5; cdr3_aa: CASSREASRLAENNEQFF
v_call: TRBV7-9; cdr3_aa: CASRPNTDTQYF
v_call: TRBV9; cdr3_aa: CASSVGASGTYEQYF
v_call: TRBV30; cdr3_aa: CAWSVAGGFYGKNIQYF
v_call: TRBV4-1; cdr3_aa: CASSDARGTEAFF
v_call: TRBV4-1; cdr3_aa: CASSQEMLAAKGDEQFF
v_call: TRBV7-9; cdr3_aa: CASSLPRAGGPGETQYF
v_call: TRBV6-1; cdr3_aa: CASSEATGGTGELFF
v_call: TRBV2; cdr3_aa: CASSQTGYSNQPQHF
v_call: TRBV7-9; cdr3_aa: CASSFGTGWEKLFF
v_call: TRBV6-6; cdr3_aa: CASRPTGTAKNIQYF
v_call: TRBV5-1; cdr3_aa: CASSLVLGTDTQYF
v_call: TRBV28; cdr3_aa: CASRTTGTGANVLTF
v_call: TRBV6-5; cdr3_aa: CASSHGGNEQYF
v_call: TRBV7-9; cdr3_aa: CASISRDLVSGNEQFF
v_call: TRBV7-9; cdr3_aa: CASSFGTGGLYEQYF
v_call: TRBV10-1; cdr3_aa: CASSSGGSSEQYF
v_call: TRBV28; cdr3_aa: CASSLWTGLDQPQHF
v_call: TRBV6-5; cdr3_aa: CASSPTTGVYEKLFF
v_call: TRBV28; cdr3_aa: CASSPWVEGENEQYF
v_call: TRBV7-2; cdr3_aa: CASSWGGDTQYF
v_call: TRBV4-1; cdr3_aa: CASSQAAGAPNEQFF